Listed below are T cell receptor beta chains from one sample, sequenced in a study of CD8 T cells in Susac syndrome. TCRdb re-called the immunoSEQ multiplex PCR reads with MiXCR, one entry per CDR3 protein. The data show 120,000 or so distinct CDR3 sequences, about 93% seen once. Sequencing was done on a sample of CD8+ T cells from PBMCs. The receptors derive from a human donor with Susac syndrome. Both conserved end residues are part of each CDR3. Each record gives: J gene, D gene, V gene, clone size, CDR3 protein, CDR3 DNA. D genes are given only for firm matches. Clone size appears in some rows only: once, few, many, or a class for an expanded clone.

>TRBJ1-5|-|TRBV6-6|-
CASSSSQGSWNQPQHF
TGTGCCAGCAGTTCGTCCCAGGGGAGCTGGAATCAGCCCCAGCATTTT
>TRBJ2-7|-|TRBV12-5|-
CASGLVILAGDSYEQYF
TGTGCTAGTGGTTTGGTAATATTGGCAGGGGACTCCTACGAGCAGTACTTC
>TRBJ2-7|TRBD1|TRBV6-1|-
CASSTNRGPDEQYF
TGTGCCAGCAGTACAAACAGGGGGCCAGACGAGCAGTACTTC
>TRBJ1-1|TRBD1|TRBV20-1|-
CSANRGHTEAFF
TGCAGTGCGAACAGGGGGCATACTGAAGCTTTCTTT
>TRBJ2-1|-|TRBV30|-
CAWSASTLNEQFF
TGTGCCTGGAGCGCCTCGACGCTCAATGAGCAGTTCTTC
>TRBJ2-7|-|TRBV6-2/TRBV6-3|-
CASSYGPTYEQYF
TGTGCCAGCAGTTACGGGCCAACCTACGAGCAGTACTTC
>TRBJ2-1|TRBD2|TRBV14|-
CASSLAGGMDEQFF
TGTGCCAGCAGCCTAGCGGGAGGGATGGATGAGCAGTTCTTC
>TRBJ2-7|TRBD2|TRBV5-6|-
CASSFETSGRFGEQYF
TGTGCCAGCAGCTTCGAGACTAGCGGGAGGTTTGGGGAGCAGTACTTC
>TRBJ1-5|-|TRBV18|-
CASSPSAGNQPQHF
TGTGCCAGCTCACCGTCGGCAGGGAACCAGCCCCAGCATTTT
>TRBJ2-2|-|TRBV9|-
CASSLMKGGLDTGELFF
TGTGCCAGCAGCTTGATGAAGGGGGGCCTCGACACCGGGGAGCTGTTTTTT
>TRBJ1-1|-|TRBV6-1|-
CASSDPSRGGLNTEAFF
TGTGCCAGCAGTGACCCCTCGAGGGGCGGACTGAACACTGAAGCTTTCTTT
>TRBJ1-1|-|TRBV29-1|-
CSVDLADRPNTEAFF
TGCAGCGTTGATCTCGCCGACCGACCGAACACTGAAGCTTTCTTT
>TRBJ1-1|TRBD1|TRBV15|-
CATSRDRGTGAAAFF
TGTGCCACCAGCAGAGATAGGGGGACAGGGGCGGCGGCTTTCTTT
>TRBJ2-1|-|TRBV4-1|-
CASSLSRLVGGNEQFF
TGCGCCAGCAGCCTGAGCCGACTAGTTGGGGGAAATGAGCAGTTCTTC
>TRBJ1-6|-|TRBV7-9|-
CASSLRGTGVYGSLHF
TGTGCCAGCAGCTTAAGAGGTACAGGAGTTTACGGCTCCCTCCACTTT
>TRBJ2-4|TRBD1|TRBV15|-
CATSRDRGQWAAKNIQYF
TGTGCCACCAGCAGAGACCGGGGACAGTGGGCGGCCAAAAACATTCAGTACTTC
>TRBJ1-2|-|TRBV27|-
CASGNLGSPYGYTF
TGTGCCAGCGGTAACCTGGGGTCCCCCTATGGCTACACCTTC
>TRBJ1-1|-|TRBV5-4|-
CASSLSPDTEAFF
TGTGCCAGCAGCTTGTCTCCAGACACTGAAGCTTTCTTT
>TRBJ2-1|-|TRBV7-7|-
CASSLAPEGPNEQFF
TGTGCTAGCAGCTTAGCGCCGGAGGGTCCCAATGAGCAGTTCTTC
>TRBJ2-3|TRBD2|TRBV25-1|-
CASSAPTSGETTDTQYF
TGTGCCAGCAGTGCCCCGACTAGCGGGGAGACCACAGATACGCAGTATTTT
>TRBJ2-7|-|TRBV6-2/TRBV6-3|-
CASSYPGAYSYEQYF
TGTGCCAGCAGTTACCCAGGGGCTTACTCCTACGAGCAGTACTTC
>TRBJ1-1|-|TRBV6-4|once
CASSATQNTEAFF
TGTGCCAGCAGTGCCACTCAGAACACTGAAGCTTTCTTT
>TRBJ1-1|-|TRBV27|-
CASSAYTGRYTEAFF
TGTGCCAGCAGTGCCTATACGGGGCGGTACACTGAAGCTTTCTTT
>TRBJ1-4|-|TRBV7-8|-
CASRVRAANEKLFF
TGTGCCAGCAGAGTCAGGGCGGCTAATGAAAAACTGTTTTTT
>TRBJ1-1|-|TRBV27|few
CASRTGNTEAFF
TGTGCCAGCAGGACAGGGAACACTGAAGCTTTCTTT
>TRBJ2-1|-|TRBV25-1|-
CASSSEDPGHYNEQFF
TGTGCCAGCAGTAGTGAAGACCCGGGACACTACAATGAGCAGTTCTTC
>TRBJ2-3|-|TRBV21-1|-
CASSISGWDTQYF
TGTGCCAGCAGCATTTCCGGATGGGATACGCAGTATTTT
>TRBJ2-2|-|TRBV4-3|-
CASSQETRAGELFF
TGCGCCAGCAGCCAGGAAACTAGGGCCGGGGAGCTGTTTTTT
>TRBJ2-3|-|TRBV9|-
CASSPSGGGFTDTQYF
TGTGCCAGCAGCCCATCCGGTGGCGGCTTCACAGATACGCAGTATTTT
>TRBJ2-7|-|TRBV18|-
CASSPKDVLYEQYF
TGTGCCAGCTCACCCAAGGACGTACTCTACGAGCAGTACTTC
>TRBJ1-5|-|TRBV4-1|-
CASSQVGGVYSNQPQHF
TGCGCCAGCAGCCAAGTGGGGGGAGTATATAGCAATCAGCCCCAGCATTTT
>TRBJ2-1|TRBD2|TRBV27|-
CASTASTSGPLNEQFF
TGTGCCAGCACTGCCTCGACTAGCGGGCCACTCAATGAGCAGTTCTTC
>TRBJ2-2|TRBD2|TRBV7-2|-
CASGGSGTSVTGELFF
TGTGCCAGCGGTGGGTCGGGGACTAGCGTCACCGGGGAGCTGTTTTTT
>TRBJ2-5|-|TRBV20-1|-
CSARGGSVGETQYF
TGCAGTGCTAGAGGAGGATCGGTGGGGGAGACCCAGTACTTC
>TRBJ1-2|-|TRBV4-3|-
CASSPRRGPFDGYTF
TGCGCCAGCAGCCCCCGTCGGGGGCCGTTCGATGGCTACACCTTC
>TRBJ2-1|TRBD2|TRBV27|-
CASSSSGLAFPNEQFF
TGTGCCAGCAGTTCTTCTGGACTAGCGTTCCCTAATGAGCAGTTCTTC
>TRBJ2-4|-|TRBV7-9|-
CASSSSGLPGKNIQYF
TGTGCCAGCAGCTCCAGCGGCCTGCCAGGCAAAAACATTCAGTACTTC
>TRBJ1-2|-|TRBV14|-
CASSQFGANYGYTF
TGTGCCAGCAGCCAATTTGGGGCTAACTATGGCTACACCTTC
>TRBJ2-7|TRBD2|TRBV3-1|-
CASSQDPTSGVYEQYF
TGTGCCAGCAGCCAGGACCCAACTAGCGGGGTCTACGAGCAGTACTTC
>TRBJ2-7|-|TRBV27|-
CASSLQGPSSYEQYF
TGTGCCAGCAGTTTACAAGGGCCGAGCTCCTACGAGCAGTACTTC
>TRBJ2-7|-|TRBV10-3|-
CAISESLQGRRVEQYF
TGTGCCATCAGTGAGTCGCTACAGGGTCGACGGGTCGAGCAGTACTTC
>TRBJ2-3|TRBD2|TRBV5-1|-
CASSLAAGTWGGDTQYF
TGCGCCAGCAGCTTGGCGGCCGGGACTTGGGGGGGAGATACGCAGTATTTT
>TRBJ2-2|TRBD2|TRBV4-3|-
CASSQERASGYTGELFF
TGCGCCAGCAGCCAAGAGAGGGCTAGCGGATACACCGGGGAGCTGTTTTTT
>TRBJ2-7|-|TRBV7-2|-
CASSRADHEQYF
TGTGCCAGCAGCCGGGCGGACCACGAGCAGTACTTC
>TRBJ2-7|TRBD1|TRBV27|once
CASRGQWPQEQYF
TGTGCCAGTAGGGGACAGTGGCCTCAGGAGCAGTACTTC
>TRBJ2-7|-|TRBV27|-
CASSFSPPDYEQYF
TGTGCCAGCAGTTTTTCCCCCCCGGACTACGAGCAGTACTTC
>TRBJ1-1|-|TRBV7-9|-
CASTPSTEGVKAFF
TGTGCCAGCACCCCTTCGACCGAAGGAGTCAAAGCTTTCTTT
>TRBJ2-5|TRBD2|TRBV19|-
CASSDATSGGQETQYF
TGTGCCAGTAGTGACGCGACTAGCGGCGGACAAGAGACCCAGTACTTC
>TRBJ2-5|-|TRBV19|-
CASSIGGGVQETQYF
TGTGCCAGTAGTATAGGAGGTGGGGTACAAGAGACCCAGTACTTC
>TRBJ1-1|TRBD1|TRBV2|-
CASSFPGGGMNTEAFF
TGTGCCAGCAGTTTCCCAGGGGGCGGCATGAACACTGAAGCTTTCTTT
>TRBJ2-1|TRBD2|TRBV12-5|-
CASGLKILADSSYNEQFF
TGTGCTAGTGGTTTGAAAATCCTAGCGGATAGCTCCTACAATGAGCAGTTCTTC